Presented here are 18 T cell receptor beta chains from one specimen sequenced in a study of OX40 agonist ivuxolimab in advanced cancers. Using immunoSEQ multiplex PCR, the repertoire was profiled, and TCRdb retains in-frame clones only, with some absent. The sample holds roughly 60,000 clones, over 75% seen once. Sequenced material: CD4+ or CD8+ T cells sorted from blood, taken in a trial of the OX40 agonist ivuxolimab. The receptors stem from an adult with an advanced solid tumor such as melanoma, head and neck, liver or kidney cancer.

This clone was recorded only once. The CDR3 nucleotides read TGTGCCAGCTCACTTCAGAACACTGAAGCTTTCTTT. Protein sequence: CASSLQNTEAFF. The J gene is TRBJ1-1, the V gene TRBV18; D unresolved. CDR3 length: 12 residues. V gave up 4 bases and J gave up 1 base, with 4 bases separating them. CDR1 is KGHSH, CDR2 LQKENI, per germline.

The chain is built from TRBV9 and TRBJ2-7; D uncertain. This CDR3 has 10 amino acids. V was shortened by 6 bases and J by 5 bases, with 6 bases between the two germline ends. Germline V gene lookup returns CDR1 SGDLS and CDR2 YYNGEE. The CDR3 spells CASKKDEQYF. DNA for the CDR3: TGTGCCAGCAAAAAGGACGAGCAGTACTTC.

This clone was picked up one time. The CDR3 coding sequence is TGTGCCGGTCCACACGAAGCGAACACCGGGGAGCTGTTTTTT. Translating it yields CAGPHEANTGELFF. This chain links TRBV7-9 with TRBJ2-2; D call uncertain. The V and J ends lost 11 bases and 0 bases respectively, with 13 bases between them. The CDR3 runs to 14 residues. The germline V gene has CDR1 SEHNR and CDR2 FQNEAQ (reference sequence).

This clone occurred once. J is TRBJ2-3 and V is TRBV28; 10 bases are a match to TRBD2. CDR3 size: 16 residues. The J segment lost 6 bases and the V segment lost 3 bases, leaving 9 bases of the junction unmatched. Germline assignment: CDR1 MDHEN and CDR2 SYDVKM. CDR3 nucleotide sequence: TGTGCCAGCAGTTTCGGGCTAGCGGGAGATTCTGATACGCAGTATTTT. It translates to CASSFGLAGDSDTQYF.

This chain uses TRBV7-9 with TRBJ2-1; the match to TRBD2 covers 9 bases. Trimming took 0 bases from V and 11 from J; bases not matched to a gene: 5. This CDR3 has 14 residues. Germline V gene lookup returns CDR1 SEHNR and CDR2 FQNEAQ (reference sequence). DNA of the CDR3: TGTGCCAGCAGCTTAGCAGGGACTAGCCAGAAGCAGTTCTTC. Its protein is CASSLAGTSQKQFF.

The chain is built from TRBV5-1 and TRBJ2-1; tentative D call: TRBD2 (6 bases). CDR3 length: 15 residues. The germline V gene encodes CDR1 SGHRS and CDR2 YFSETQ. V was shortened by 2 bases and J by 0 bases, with 9 bases between the two germline ends. The CDR3: CASSFGTYSYNEQFF. CDR3 nucleotide sequence: TGCGCCAGCAGCTTCGGGACTTACTCCTACAATGAGCAGTTCTTC. Full variable domain (remainder filled in from reference TRBV5-1 and TRBJ2-1): KAGVTQTPRYLIKTRGQQVTLSCSPISGHRSVSWYQQTPGQGLQFLFEYFSETQRNKGNFPGRFSGRQFSNSRSEMNVSTLELGDSALYLCASSFGTYSYNEQFFGPGTRLTVL.

This chain uses TRBV28 with TRBJ1-1, with 10 bases that match TRBD1. The V gene's germline CDR1 is MDHEN and CDR2 SYDVKM. The CDR3 has 15 amino acids. Trimming removed 10 bases from V and 4 bases from J; junction bases left unmatched: 12. In nucleotides, the CDR3 is TGTGCCATCTTCGGGCGACAGGGGGCGCGCACTGAAGCTTTCTTT. Protein: CAIFGRQGARTEAFF. Full variable domain (outside the CDR3, taken from reference TRBV28 and TRBJ1-1): DVKVTQSSRYLVKRTGEKVFLECVQDMDHENMFWYRQDPGLGLRLIYFSYDVKMKEKGDIPEGYSVSREKKERFSLILESASTNQTSMYLCAIFGRQGARTEAFFGQGTRLTVV.

The genes are TRBV5-1 and TRBJ2-1; D gene ambiguous. CDR1 and CDR2 from the germline V gene are SGHRS and YFSETQ. V was shortened by 0 bases and J by 0 bases, with 10 bases between the two germline ends. CDR3 size: 16 residues. The CDR3 region has the DNA TGCGCCAGCAGCTTGGACCCAAAGAGCTCCTACAATGAGCAGTTCTTC. Protein: CASSLDPKSSYNEQFF.

The genes are TRBV15 and TRBJ1-3; D is ambiguous. The CDR3 extends over 15 amino acids. V shed 0 bases and J shed 0 bases, with 6 bases lying between them. Germline V gives CDR1 LNHNV, CDR2 YYDKDF (reference sequence). The CDR3 nucleotides read TGTGCCACCAGCAGAGAATACCTCTCTGGAAACACCATATATTTT. Its translation: CATSREYLSGNTIYF.

This chain joins TRBV14 and TRBJ2-1; D gene ambiguous. This CDR3 is built from 17 residues. V was cut by 4 bases and J by 2 bases, with 18 bases left in between. CDR1 is SGHDN and CDR2 is FVKESK in the germline V gene. CDR3 sequence: CASSLARPTHAYNEQFF. The CDR3 DNA is TGTGCCAGCAGCCTCGCTAGACCTACTCATGCCTACAATGAGCAGTTCTTC.

The rearrangement uses TRBV5-3 and TRBJ2-7; 7 bases align to TRBD1. TRBV5-3 is known as an ORF, though its function is uncertain. The CDR3 contains 15 residues. Losses at the gene ends were 8 bases for V and 6 bases for J; bases not matched to a gene: 17. This CDR3 is CASIPTGADKGEQYF. The CDR3 DNA is TGTGCCAGCATCCCCACAGGGGCAGACAAGGGCGAGCAGTACTTC.

The CDR3 coding sequence is TGTGCCAGCAGCTCTATAGCGGGAGTCAATGAGCAGTTCTTC. Encoded protein: CASSSIAGVNEQFF. This chain uses TRBV7-3 with TRBJ2-1, with 9 bases that match TRBD2. The CDR3 has 14 amino acids. The V gene's germline CDR1 is SGHTA and CDR2 FQGTGA. J was trimmed by 6 bases and V by 4 bases; bases with no gene match: 4.

CDR3 loop: CASSSRTGAEKLFF. As DNA, the CDR3 is TGTGCCAGCAGTTCCCGGACTGGGGCTGAAAAACTGTTTTTT. The chain joins TRBV6-5 to TRBJ1-4, with D perhaps TRBD1 (5 bases). Germline V gives CDR1 MNHEY, CDR2 SVGAGI. This CDR3 is 14 amino acids long. V lost 4 bases and J 7 bases, leaving 13 bases between the germline ends.

J is TRBJ1-1 and V is TRBV27; 9 nucleotides match TRBD1. Trimming took 5 bases from V and 4 from J; bases not matched to a gene: 5. CDR3 length: 14 residues. Germline V gives CDR1 MNHEY, CDR2 SMNVEV (reference sequence). This CDR3 is CASSGDRVSTEAFF. The CDR3 DNA sequence: TGTGCCAGCAGTGGGGACAGGGTGAGCACTGAAGCTTTCTTT.

The J gene is TRBJ2-2, the V gene TRBV29-1; D not resolved. V was clipped by 8 bases and J by 1 base, with 14 bases between them. This CDR3 contains 14 residues. Germline-derived CDR1 and CDR2 are SQVTM and ANQGSEA. CDR3: CSYKAHQNTGELFF. The CDR3 region has the DNA TGCAGCTATAAGGCCCACCAGAACACCGGGGAGCTGTTTTTT.

V usage is TRBV11-2 and J usage is TRBJ2-4; TRBD1 matches 8 bases. The J segment lost 6 bases and the V segment lost 2 bases, leaving 9 bases of the junction unmatched. CDR3 size: 16 residues. The germline CDR1 and CDR2 sequences are SGHAT and FQNNGV. The CDR3 protein is CASSLTQGARRNIQYF. The DNA for the CDR3 is TGTGCCAGCAGCTTAACCCAGGGGGCGCGGAGAAACATTCAGTACTTC.

This clone was seen just once. The chain couples TRBV5-1 to TRBJ2-7, with 14 positions matching TRBD2. Germline trimming cut 4 bases from V and 6 bases from J; bases unmatched to any gene: 3. The CDR3 spans 14 residues. Germline CDR1 reads SGHRS; CDR2 reads YFSETQ. Written as DNA, the CDR3 is TGCGCCAGCAGCCGGGGGACTAGCGGGGGCGAGCAGTACTTC. This gives the protein CASSRGTSGGEQYF.

V is TRBV7-9 and J is TRBJ1-4, with D possibly being TRBD1 (5 bases). This CDR3 contains 16 residues. The V end was cut by 2 bases, the J end by 7 bases, with 17 bases between. The germline CDR1 and CDR2 sequences are SEHNR and FQNEAQ (reference sequence). In nucleotides, the CDR3 is TGTGCCAGCAGCTTAATTGGGGGTCCGGATAGTGAAAAACTGTTTTTT. Translated: CASSLIGGPDSEKLFF.